These T cell receptor beta chains were read from a single sample in a study of T cell repertoires in aging, cancer and after chemotherapy. TCRdb fed the multiplex PCR reads into MiXCR, producing one record per CDR3 protein. The sample contains around 10,000 distinct CDR3 sequences, 38% of which appear only once. The sample consisted of blood. Every receptor here comes from a human donor in good health. CDR3s include the opening cysteine and the closing phenylalanine or tryptophan.

v_call: TRBV6-1
j_call: TRBJ2-6
cdr3_aa: CASSASFSGANVLTF

v_call: TRBV11-2
j_call: TRBJ2-1
cdr3_aa: CASSFSGRARGNEQFF

v_call: TRBV20-1
j_call: TRBJ2-7
cdr3_aa: CSALTGLGYEQYF

v_call: TRBV18
j_call: TRBJ2-5
cdr3_aa: CASSNGLAGTGETQYF

v_call: TRBV6-6
j_call: TRBJ2-7
cdr3_aa: CASSYSGTSGYEQYF

v_call: TRBV5-6
j_call: TRBJ2-7
cdr3_aa: CASSLELASSYEQYF

v_call: TRBV5-5
j_call: TRBJ2-1
cdr3_aa: CASSLAASGYNEQFF

v_call: TRBV5-1
j_call: TRBJ2-3
cdr3_aa: CASSEYRGQTDTQYF

v_call: TRBV29-1
j_call: TRBJ2-1
cdr3_aa: CSVGGALNREQFF

v_call: TRBV19
j_call: TRBJ2-3
cdr3_aa: CASSIGQSSTDTQYF

v_call: TRBV27
j_call: TRBJ2-1
cdr3_aa: CASSSSGPRSYNEQFF

v_call: TRBV7-6
j_call: TRBJ2-1
cdr3_aa: CASSQRLAGGNEQFF

v_call: TRBV27
j_call: TRBJ2-1
cdr3_aa: CASSTDSPMKNNEQFF

v_call: TRBV19
j_call: TRBJ2-3
cdr3_aa: CASSWARDTQYF

v_call: TRBV6-6
j_call: TRBJ2-1
cdr3_aa: CATTGVIGYNEQFF

v_call: TRBV6-4
j_call: TRBJ1-2
cdr3_aa: CASSPTGDYGYTF

v_call: TRBV27
j_call: TRBJ2-5
cdr3_aa: CASSLVATETQYF

v_call: TRBV6-2/TRBV6-3
j_call: TRBJ1-5
cdr3_aa: CASSYSSEGVQPQHF

v_call: TRBV7-6
j_call: TRBJ1-2
cdr3_aa: CASSSRTAAGLYYGYTF

v_call: TRBV10-3
j_call: TRBJ2-3
cdr3_aa: CATRGTSGTSTDTQYF

v_call: TRBV7-6
j_call: TRBJ1-5
cdr3_aa: CASSLNDRVVQPQHF

v_call: TRBV10-3
j_call: TRBJ2-1
cdr3_aa: CAISERQISYNEQFF

v_call: TRBV29-1
j_call: TRBJ2-7
cdr3_aa: CSVAADYEQYF

v_call: TRBV12-3/TRBV12-4
j_call: TRBJ1-1
cdr3_aa: CASKFREGGTEAFF

v_call: TRBV5-4
j_call: TRBJ2-1
cdr3_aa: CASSRNAGGRNNEQFF

v_call: TRBV18
j_call: TRBJ2-1
cdr3_aa: CASSPPSISSQFF

v_call: TRBV19
j_call: TRBJ2-5
cdr3_aa: CASSNWAGGPETQYF

v_call: TRBV20-1
j_call: TRBJ2-1
cdr3_aa: CSAPRARSYNEQFF

v_call: TRBV19
j_call: TRBJ2-3
cdr3_aa: CASSIDQQATYTDTQYF

v_call: TRBV5-5
j_call: TRBJ1-4
cdr3_aa: CASSLGTGTNEKLFF

v_call: TRBV19
j_call: TRBJ2-1
cdr3_aa: CASSTGSWYNEQFF

v_call: TRBV6-2/TRBV6-3
j_call: TRBJ1-4
cdr3_aa: CASSKAGTGVEKLFF

v_call: TRBV27
j_call: TRBJ2-1
cdr3_aa: CASRKSGNEQFF

v_call: TRBV15
j_call: TRBJ2-3
cdr3_aa: CATSARDLISTDTQYF

v_call: TRBV18
j_call: TRBJ1-5
cdr3_aa: CASSPDRGGNQPQHF

v_call: TRBV6-5
j_call: TRBJ2-7
cdr3_aa: CASSQTRRPSYEQYF

v_call: TRBV27
j_call: TRBJ1-5
cdr3_aa: CASSFAGDQPQHF

v_call: TRBV19
j_call: TRBJ2-6
cdr3_aa: CASSIAQGTGANVLTF

v_call: TRBV18
j_call: TRBJ1-4
cdr3_aa: CASSPGHGGEKLFF

v_call: TRBV10-3
j_call: TRBJ1-5
cdr3_aa: CAISESIGQGAYQPQHF

v_call: TRBV5-4
j_call: TRBJ1-4
cdr3_aa: CASSRGTGDEKLFF

v_call: TRBV7-2
j_call: TRBJ2-5
cdr3_aa: CASSLESWGAQTQYF

v_call: TRBV29-1
j_call: TRBJ2-7
cdr3_aa: CSVVGGSYEQYF

v_call: TRBV6-1
j_call: TRBJ2-2
cdr3_aa: CASLLPSREGTGELFF

v_call: TRBV29-1
j_call: TRBJ1-1
cdr3_aa: CRVPPGRTMNTEAFF

v_call: TRBV19
j_call: TRBJ2-6
cdr3_aa: CASTPGGISGANVLTF

v_call: TRBV19
j_call: TRBJ1-5
cdr3_aa: CASSLSGTAGSNQPQHF

v_call: TRBV7-2
j_call: TRBJ2-7
cdr3_aa: CASSPQQGLAGLHEQYF

v_call: TRBV27
j_call: TRBJ2-7
cdr3_aa: CASSSSAGPLAYEQYF

v_call: TRBV6-5
j_call: TRBJ2-2
cdr3_aa: CASSQNRGRTGELFF

v_call: TRBV29-1
j_call: TRBJ2-3
cdr3_aa: CSVEETGRSDTQYF

v_call: TRBV6-2/TRBV6-3
j_call: TRBJ1-1
cdr3_aa: CASSDTSERAEAFF

v_call: TRBV5-6
j_call: TRBJ1-1
cdr3_aa: CASSLEGLNTEAFF

v_call: TRBV19
j_call: TRBJ2-7
cdr3_aa: CASSKAWGTVYEQYF

v_call: TRBV6-5
j_call: TRBJ1-6
cdr3_aa: CASQGSSYNSPLHF

v_call: TRBV5-4
j_call: TRBJ2-3
cdr3_aa: CASSLKKAGSSTDTQYF

v_call: TRBV29-1
j_call: TRBJ1-2
cdr3_aa: CSVAAGTGNIYGYTF

v_call: TRBV10-3
j_call: TRBJ1-5
cdr3_aa: CATRPGANQPQHF

v_call: TRBV5-4
j_call: TRBJ2-7
cdr3_aa: CASSLDMEGQYF